The 23 T cell receptor beta chains below all came from one sample that was sequenced in a study of T cell changes during pregnancy in multiple sclerosis. The method was immunoSEQ multiplex PCR; TCRdb's version includes in-frame clones alone and lacks a portion of them. The data contain some 23,000 clones, 86% of them seen just once; the ten biggest clones take up about 12%. The sample was CD8+ T cells from peripheral blood mononuclear cells, taken in the first trimester of pregnancy. The receptors stem from a female donor in good health, enrolled as a control in a pregnancy study.

The chain uses TRBV4-1 and TRBJ2-3; 9 bases are shared with TRBD2. V lost 1 base, J lost 6 bases, and 5 bases stayed unmatched. This CDR3 comprises 15 residues. The germline gives CDR1 MGHRA, CDR2 YSYEKL. CDR3 bases: TGCGCCAGCAGCCAAGTGCCTAGCGGGGCTGATACGCAGTATTTT. This gives the protein CASSQVPSGADTQYF.

V is TRBV7-8 and J is TRBJ1-1; weak D call: TRBD1 (5 bases). The germline gives CDR1 SGHVS, CDR2 FQNEAQ. The germline V and J ends were trimmed by 5 bases and 8 bases, with 15 bases remaining between them. The CDR3 consists of 13 residues. The CDR3 is CASSQGREGEAFF. CDR3 DNA sequence: TGTGCCAGCAGCCAGGGCAGGGAAGGAGAAGCTTTCTTT.

DNA of the CDR3: TGCAGCGTTGGTAGCAGTAGCACAGATACGCAGTATTTT. Its protein is CSVGSSSTDTQYF. This chain links TRBV29-1 with TRBJ2-3; D uncertain. CDR1 is SQVTM, CDR2 ANQGSEA, per germline. With 4 bases removed from V and 0 bases from J, the gap between germline ends came to 8 bases. This CDR3 has 13 residues.

The rearrangement uses TRBV29-1 and TRBJ2-7, with TRBD1 as a possible D gene (6 bases). Germline V lookup: CDR1 SQVTM, CDR2 ANQGSEA. Trimming removed 6 bases from V and 7 bases from J, with 16 bases in between. CDR3 size: 12 residues. CDR3 residues: CSVRDTDREQYF. The CDR3, as DNA: TGCAGCGTCCGGGACACGGACCGGGAGCAGTACTTC.

The rearrangement joins TRBV4-2 to TRBJ2-7, with D tentatively TRBD1 (6 bases). Germline-derived CDR1 and CDR2 are LGHNA and YNFKEQ. Trimming left V 7 bases short and J 5 bases short, with 12 bases between. The CDR3 runs to 12 residues. CDR3 DNA: TGTGCCAGCACCGGCAGGGACAACGAGCAGTACTTC. It yields the protein CASTGRDNEQYF.

This chain links TRBV4-2 with TRBJ2-5; 14 bases match TRBD2. Unmatched junction bases numbered 13, after V lost 1 base and J lost 9 bases. In germline, CDR1 is LGHNA, CDR2 YNFKEQ. The CDR3 runs to 18 residues. CDR3 nucleotides: TGTGCCAGCAGCCAAGGGACTAGCGGGGGGCCCCCACGGGTGCCCCAGTACTTC. Translation gives CASSQGTSGGPPRVPQYF.

CDR3 in amino acids: CASRTANYGYTF. The DNA for the CDR3 is TGTGCCAGCCGTACGGCTAACTATGGCTACACCTTC. V is TRBV6-1 and J is TRBJ1-2; D call uncertain. The CDR3 has 12 residues. V lost 8 bases, J lost 0 bases, and 7 bases lay in between. Germline V CDR1 and CDR2: MNHNS, SASEGT.

The gene calls are TRBV13 and TRBJ1-4; D is ambiguous. Germline lookup yields CDR1 PRHDT and CDR2 FYEKMQ (reference sequence). V lost 0 bases and J 8 bases, leaving 10 bases between the germline ends. CDR3 length equals 14 residues. The CDR3 here is CASSLGGVSEKLFF. The CDR3 nucleotides read TGTGCCAGCAGCTTAGGGGGCGTAAGCGAAAAACTGTTTTTT.

The chain links TRBV19 to TRBJ2-7; D possibly corresponds to TRBD2 (5 bases). Germline CDR1 LNHDA, CDR2 SQIVND (reference sequence). The CDR3 is made up of 14 amino acids. V gave up 4 bases and J gave up 2 bases, with 12 bases separating them. Here the CDR3 reads CASSSPGSTYEQYF. The CDR3 DNA follows: TGTGCCAGTAGTAGCCCGGGATCGACCTACGAGCAGTACTTC.

The chain carries TRBV29-1 and TRBJ2-3; D unclear. V lost 1 base to trimming and J lost 1 base, with 6 bases between them. Germline V gives CDR1 SQVTM, CDR2 ANQGSEA. The CDR3 sequence is 13 residues long. CDR3 amino acids: CSVEGSGTDTQYF. Written as DNA, the CDR3 is TGCAGCGTTGAAGGTAGTGGCACAGATACGCAGTATTTT.

The chain recombines TRBV6-1 with TRBJ1-5, with D possibly being TRBD1 (5 bases). CDR1 is MNHNS, CDR2 SASEGT, per germline. V gave up 8 bases and J gave up 1 base, with 9 bases separating them. The CDR3 extends over 13 amino acids. CDR3 amino acids: CASEQVSNQPQHF. CDR3 DNA sequence: TGTGCCAGCGAACAGGTGAGCAATCAGCCCCAGCATTTT.

V and J are TRBV28 and TRBJ1-4; D not certain. The CDR3 extends over 16 amino acids. Deletions cut 5 bases from V and 7 bases from J, with 20 bases between. Germline CDR1 reads MDHEN; CDR2 reads SYDVKM. The CDR3 sequence: CASSVLGGVPGEKLFF. CDR3 DNA: TGTGCCAGCAGTGTACTGGGCGGGGTCCCTGGTGAAAAACTGTTTTTT.

The CDR3 DNA reads TGTGCCAGTAGTATAGTTCAGGGTAGGACGAGGAATGAGCAGTTCTTC. As protein: CASSIVQGRTRNEQFF. The V and J genes are TRBV19 and TRBJ2-1; tentatively, D is TRBD1 (5 bases). V lost 1 base to trimming and J lost 7 bases, with 17 bases between them. This CDR3 is built from 16 residues. The germline CDR1 and CDR2 sequences are LNHDA and SQIVND (reference sequence).

The CDR3 bases are TGTGCCAGCAGCTTCCGGGGGGGGCGTTTTATAGGATATTCACCCCTCCACTTT. Translation gives CASSFRGGRFIGYSPLHF. The chain links TRBV27 to TRBJ1-6, with a possible D match to TRBD1 (6 bases). With 6 bases removed from V and 8 bases from J, the gap between germline ends came to 26 bases. This CDR3 has 18 residues. CDR1 is MNHEY, CDR2 SMNVEV, per germline (reference sequence).

This clone showed up just a few times. This chain joins TRBV6-1 and TRBJ1-4; no clear D. Germline CDR1 reads MNHNS; CDR2 reads SASEGT. Trimming took off 3 bases at V and 5 bases at J, with 4 bases between the two ends. The CDR3 is made up of 12 amino acids. The CDR3 is CASSDYNEKLFF. The CDR3 DNA reads TGTGCCAGCAGTGACTACAATGAAAAACTGTTTTTT.

The V and J genes are TRBV13 and TRBJ2-7, with a weak D call TRBD1 (5 bases). The germline V gene has CDR1 PRHDT and CDR2 FYEKMQ (reference sequence). V gave up 5 bases and J gave up 2 bases, with 13 bases separating them. This CDR3 region has 14 residues. The CDR3 DNA is TGTGCCAGCAGCACCCGGACACAACCCTACGAGCAGTACTTC. It is translated as CASSTRTQPYEQYF. The whole variable domain, filled in from reference TRBV13 and TRBJ2-7, reads AAGVIQSPRHLIKEKRETATLKCYPIPRHDTVYWYQQGPGQDPQFLISFYEKMQSDKGSIPDRFSAQQFSDYHSELNMSSLELGDSALYFCASSTRTQPYEQYFGPGTRLTVT.

This clone has a single count. J is TRBJ1-2 and V is TRBV6-4, with 8 positions matching TRBD1. This CDR3 region has 15 residues. V shed 4 bases, J shed 4 bases, and the junction held 8 bases outside the gene matches. The germline V gene encodes CDR1 MRHNA and CDR2 SNTAGT. The DNA for the CDR3 is TGTGCCAGCAGTGTACTTCCAGGGGGCGGCTATGGCTACACCTTC. It yields the protein CASSVLPGGGYGYTF.

The chain has TRBV13 and TRBJ2-3; weak D call: TRBD2 (6 bases). V was clipped by 4 bases and J by 4 bases, with 12 bases between them. Germline V gene data show CDR1 as PRHDT and CDR2 as FYEKMQ (reference sequence). The length of the CDR3 is 14 residues. The CDR3 spells CASSSSGLSDTQYF. In DNA, the CDR3 is TGTGCCAGCAGCTCTTCGGGACTTTCAGATACGCAGTATTTT.

The rearrangement uses TRBV5-5 and TRBJ2-5; D is undetermined. Germline V lookup: CDR1 SGHKS, CDR2 YYEKEE (reference sequence). The CDR3 contains 15 residues. Deletions cut 0 bases from V and 2 bases from J, with 11 bases between. The CDR3 coding sequence is TGTGCCAGCAGCTTGGGAGGCAAACTACAAGAGACCCAGTACTTC. Protein sequence: CASSLGGKLQETQYF.

In this sample, this clone turned up once. The rearrangement joins TRBV7-9 to TRBJ2-1; 9 bases line up with TRBD1. The CDR3 is 17 residues long. Germline V gives CDR1 SEHNR, CDR2 FQNEAQ (reference sequence). V trimming: 5 bases; J trimming: 5 bases; junction bases outside the gene matches: 13. The CDR3 nucleotides read TGTGCCAGCAGCATAGACCCCCGGGACAGGGTTAACAATGAGCAGTTCTTC. This codes for CASSIDPRDRVNNEQFF. Full variable domain (outside the CDR3, taken from reference TRBV7-9 and TRBJ2-1): DTGVSQNPRHKITKRGQNVTFRCDPISEHNRLYWYRQTLGQGPEFLTYFQNEAQLEKSRLLSDRFSAERPKGSFSTLEIQRTEQGDSAMYLCASSIDPRDRVNNEQFFGPGTRLTVL.

The J gene is TRBJ1-2, the V gene TRBV30, with D perhaps matching TRBD1 (5 bases). The CDR3 extends over 10 amino acids. The V end was cut by 6 bases, the J end by 5 bases, with 7 bases between. The germline gives CDR1 GTSNPN, CDR2 SVGIG (reference sequence). CDR3 sequence reads: CACSGYGYTF. The CDR3 DNA reads TGTGCCTGCTCAGGGTATGGCTACACCTTC. Complete variable domain (other parts from reference TRBV30 and TRBJ1-2): SQTIHQWPATLVQPVGSPLSLECTVEGTSNPNLYWYRQAAGRGLQLLFYSVGIGQISSEVPQNLSASRPQDRQFILSSKKLLLSDSGFYLCACSGYGYTFGSGTRLTVV.

The rearrangement links TRBV15 to TRBJ2-3; 10 nucleotides agree with TRBD2. Unmatched junction bases numbered 0, after V lost 3 bases and J lost 0 bases. This CDR3 has 15 amino acids. From germline, CDR1 is LNHNV and CDR2 YYDKDF (reference sequence). The CDR3 loop is CATSRTSGSTDTQYF. CDR3 nucleotide sequence: TGTGCCACCAGCAGGACTAGCGGGAGCACAGATACGCAGTATTTT.

The chain joins TRBV6-4 to TRBJ2-3; D is possibly TRBD1 (5 bases). The CDR3 is made up of 13 amino acids. From germline, CDR1 is MRHNA and CDR2 SNTAGT. The V gene lost 3 bases and the J gene lost 1 base, with 5 bases spanning the gap. CDR3 coding DNA: TGTGCCAGCAGTGAAGGGGGCACAGATACGCAGTATTTT. This translates into CASSEGGTDTQYF.